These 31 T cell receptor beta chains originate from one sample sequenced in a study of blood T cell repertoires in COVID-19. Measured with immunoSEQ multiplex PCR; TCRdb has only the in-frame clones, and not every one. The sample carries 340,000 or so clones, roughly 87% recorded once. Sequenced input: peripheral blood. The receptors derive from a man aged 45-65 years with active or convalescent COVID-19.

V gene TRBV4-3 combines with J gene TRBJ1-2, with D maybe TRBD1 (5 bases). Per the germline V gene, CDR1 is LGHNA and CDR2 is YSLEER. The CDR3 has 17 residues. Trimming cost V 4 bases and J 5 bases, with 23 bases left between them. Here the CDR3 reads CASSPPDSVGHGYGYTF. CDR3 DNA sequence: TGCGCCAGCAGCCCACCGGATTCCGTGGGGCATGGTTATGGCTACACCTTC.

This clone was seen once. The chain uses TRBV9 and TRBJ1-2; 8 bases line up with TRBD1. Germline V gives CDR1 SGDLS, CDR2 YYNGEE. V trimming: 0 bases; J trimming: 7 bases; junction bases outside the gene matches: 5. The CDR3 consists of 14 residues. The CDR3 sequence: CASSVEGRGPGYTF. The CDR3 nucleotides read TGTGCCAGCAGCGTAGAGGGCAGGGGGCCTGGCTACACCTTC.

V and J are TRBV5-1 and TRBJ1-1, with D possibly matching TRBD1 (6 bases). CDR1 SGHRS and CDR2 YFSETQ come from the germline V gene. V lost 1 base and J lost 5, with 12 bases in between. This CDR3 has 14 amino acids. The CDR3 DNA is TGCGCCAGCAGCTTGTCAGGGGAGGGAACTGAAGCTTTCTTT. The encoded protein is CASSLSGEGTEAFF.

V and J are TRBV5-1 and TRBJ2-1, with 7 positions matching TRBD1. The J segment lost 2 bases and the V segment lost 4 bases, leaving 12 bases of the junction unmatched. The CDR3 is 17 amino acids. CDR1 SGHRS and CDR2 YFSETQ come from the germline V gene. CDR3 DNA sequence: TGCGCCAGCAGCCGAGGTACAGGGGCCTCAACCTACAATGAGCAGTTCTTC. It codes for CASSRGTGASTYNEQFF.

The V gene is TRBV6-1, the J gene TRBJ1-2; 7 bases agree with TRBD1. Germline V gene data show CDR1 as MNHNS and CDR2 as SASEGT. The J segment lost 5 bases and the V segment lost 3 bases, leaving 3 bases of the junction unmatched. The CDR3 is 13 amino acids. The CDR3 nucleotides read TGTGCCAGCAGTGACCGACAGGGATATGGCTACACCTTC. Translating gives CASSDRQGYGYTF.

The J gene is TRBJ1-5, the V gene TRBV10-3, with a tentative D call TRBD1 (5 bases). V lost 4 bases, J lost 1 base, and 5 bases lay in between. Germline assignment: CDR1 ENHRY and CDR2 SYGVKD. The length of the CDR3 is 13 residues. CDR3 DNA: TGTGCCATCAGTGGGGGCAGCAATCAGCCCCAGCATTTT. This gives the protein CAISGGSNQPQHF.

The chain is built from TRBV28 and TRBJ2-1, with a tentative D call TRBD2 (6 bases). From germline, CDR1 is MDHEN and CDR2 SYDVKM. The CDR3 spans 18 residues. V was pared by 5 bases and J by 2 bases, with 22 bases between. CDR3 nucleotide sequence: TGTGCCAGCAGTCCGGCGACTCTAGCGATGAACCCCTACAATGAGCAGTTCTTC. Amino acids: CASSPATLAMNPYNEQFF.

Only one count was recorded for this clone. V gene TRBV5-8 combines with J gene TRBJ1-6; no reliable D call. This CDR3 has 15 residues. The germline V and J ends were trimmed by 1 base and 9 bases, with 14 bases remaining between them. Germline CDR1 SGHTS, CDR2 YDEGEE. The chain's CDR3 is CASSLSSGFASPLHF. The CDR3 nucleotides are TGTGCCAGCAGCTTGTCGTCAGGTTTTGCTTCACCCCTCCACTTT.

DNA of the CDR3: TGTGCCAGCAGTTATCCCGGGACAGGGGCTGAAGCTTTCTTT. Amino acid sequence: CASSYPGTGAEAFF. The rearrangement links TRBV6-5 to TRBJ1-1; 10 nucleotides align to TRBD1. V was clipped by 3 bases and J by 6 bases; unmatched bases: 4. This CDR3 spans 14 amino acids. Germline loops: CDR1 MNHEY, CDR2 SVGAGI.

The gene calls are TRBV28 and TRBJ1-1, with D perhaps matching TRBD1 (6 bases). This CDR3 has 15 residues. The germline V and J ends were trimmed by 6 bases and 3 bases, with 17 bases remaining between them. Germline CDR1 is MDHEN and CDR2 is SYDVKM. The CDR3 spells CASSPAGEGDTEAFF. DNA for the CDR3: TGTGCCAGCAGCCCGGCCGGGGAGGGGGACACTGAAGCTTTCTTT.

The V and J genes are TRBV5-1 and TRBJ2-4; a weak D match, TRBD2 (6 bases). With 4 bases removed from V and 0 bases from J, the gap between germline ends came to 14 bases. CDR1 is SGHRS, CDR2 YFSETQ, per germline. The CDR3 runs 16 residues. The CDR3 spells CASSQPDGGAKNIQYF. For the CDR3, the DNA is TGCGCCAGCAGCCAGCCGGACGGGGGAGCCAAAAACATTCAGTACTTC.

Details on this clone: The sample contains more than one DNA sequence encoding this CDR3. The CDR3 nucleotides are TGTGCCTGGAGTGTACAGGGGGGCCAGCCCCAGCATTTT. Amino acid sequence: CAWSVQGGQPQHF. This chain joins TRBV30 and TRBJ1-5, with TRBD1 matching over 8 bases. V lost 0 bases and J lost 7; bases outside the gene matches: 2. Germline CDR1 and CDR2: GTSNPN and SVGIG (reference sequence). This CDR3 region has 13 residues. The full variable domain, rest sourced from reference TRBV30 and TRBJ1-5, is SQTIHQWPATLVQPVGSPLSLECTVEGTSNPNLYWYRQAAGRGLQLLFYSVGIGQISSEVPQNLSASRPQDRQFILSSKKLLLSDSGFYLCAWSVQGGQPQHFGDGTRLSIL.

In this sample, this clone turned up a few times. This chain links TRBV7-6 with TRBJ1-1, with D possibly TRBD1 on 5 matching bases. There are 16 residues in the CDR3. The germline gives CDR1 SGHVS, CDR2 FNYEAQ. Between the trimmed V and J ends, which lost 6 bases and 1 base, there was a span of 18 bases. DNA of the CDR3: TGTGCCAGCAGGAAAGGGGAAGCCGGCGGGAACACTGAAGCTTTCTTT. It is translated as CASRKGEAGGNTEAFF.

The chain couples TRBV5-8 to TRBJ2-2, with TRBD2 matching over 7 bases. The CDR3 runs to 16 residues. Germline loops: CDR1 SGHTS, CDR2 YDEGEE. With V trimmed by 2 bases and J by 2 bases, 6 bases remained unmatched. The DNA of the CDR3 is TGTGCCAGCAGCTTAAGGCTAGCGGTCAACACCGGGGAGCTGTTTTTT. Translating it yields CASSLRLAVNTGELFF.

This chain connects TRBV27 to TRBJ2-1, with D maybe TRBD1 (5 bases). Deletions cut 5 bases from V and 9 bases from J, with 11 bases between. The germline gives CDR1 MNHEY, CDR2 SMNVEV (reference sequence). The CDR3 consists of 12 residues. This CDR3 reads CASSVVGAEQFF. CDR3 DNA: TGTGCCAGCAGTGTCGTTGGGGCTGAGCAGTTCTTC.

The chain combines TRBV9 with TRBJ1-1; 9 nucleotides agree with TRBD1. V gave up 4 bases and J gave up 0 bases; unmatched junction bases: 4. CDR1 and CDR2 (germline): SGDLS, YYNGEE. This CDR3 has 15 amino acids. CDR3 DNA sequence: TGTGCCAGCAGCTCAGACAGGGGGATGAACACTGAAGCTTTCTTT. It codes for CASSSDRGMNTEAFF.

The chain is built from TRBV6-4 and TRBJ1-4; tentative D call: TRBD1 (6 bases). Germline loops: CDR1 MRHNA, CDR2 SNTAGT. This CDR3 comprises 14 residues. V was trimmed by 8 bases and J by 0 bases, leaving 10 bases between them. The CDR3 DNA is TGTGCCAGCGAGGACAGCTCAACTAATGAAAAACTGTTTTTT. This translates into CASEDSSTNEKLFF.

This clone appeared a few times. CDR3 sequence reads: CASTPGGTSNQPQHF. As DNA, the CDR3 is TGTGCCAGCACCCCCGGCGGAACCAGCAATCAGCCCCAGCATTTT. The chain employs TRBV4-2 and TRBJ1-5; D not certain. Germline CDR1 LGHNA, CDR2 YNFKEQ. Trimming stripped 7 bases from V and 1 base from J, with 14 bases between. This CDR3 spans 15 amino acids.

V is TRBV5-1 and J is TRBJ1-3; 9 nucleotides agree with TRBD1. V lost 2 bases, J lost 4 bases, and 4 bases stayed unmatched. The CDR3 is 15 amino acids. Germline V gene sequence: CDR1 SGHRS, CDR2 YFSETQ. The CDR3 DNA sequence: TGCGCCAGCAGCTTTGGACAGGGGACCGGAAACACCATATATTTT. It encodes CASSFGQGTGNTIYF.

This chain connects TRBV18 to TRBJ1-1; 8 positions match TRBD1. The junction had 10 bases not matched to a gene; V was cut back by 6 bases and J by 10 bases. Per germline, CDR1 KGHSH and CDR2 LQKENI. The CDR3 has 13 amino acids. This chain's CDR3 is CASSPGQGGRAFF. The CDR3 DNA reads TGTGCCAGCTCCCCCGGACAGGGCGGACGAGCTTTCTTT.

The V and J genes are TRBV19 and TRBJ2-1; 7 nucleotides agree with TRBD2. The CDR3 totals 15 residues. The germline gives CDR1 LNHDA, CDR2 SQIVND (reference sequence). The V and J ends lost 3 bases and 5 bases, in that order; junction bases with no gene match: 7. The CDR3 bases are TGTGCCAGTAGTATTCTTTGGACTAGTAACAATGAGCAGTTCTTC. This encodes CASSILWTSNNEQFF.

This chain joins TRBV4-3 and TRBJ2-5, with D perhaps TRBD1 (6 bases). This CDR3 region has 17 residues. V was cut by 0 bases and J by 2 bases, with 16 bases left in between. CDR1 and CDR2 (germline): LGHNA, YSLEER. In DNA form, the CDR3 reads TGCGCCAGCAGCCAAGATACCGACTGGGGGCATCAAGAGACCCAGTACTTC. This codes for CASSQDTDWGHQETQYF.

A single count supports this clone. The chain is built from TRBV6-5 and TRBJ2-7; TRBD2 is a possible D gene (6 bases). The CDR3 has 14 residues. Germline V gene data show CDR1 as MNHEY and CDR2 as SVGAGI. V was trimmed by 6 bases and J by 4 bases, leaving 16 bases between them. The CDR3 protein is CASSQSWGEYEQYF. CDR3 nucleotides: TGTGCCAGCAGCCAAAGTTGGGGGGAATACGAGCAGTACTTC.

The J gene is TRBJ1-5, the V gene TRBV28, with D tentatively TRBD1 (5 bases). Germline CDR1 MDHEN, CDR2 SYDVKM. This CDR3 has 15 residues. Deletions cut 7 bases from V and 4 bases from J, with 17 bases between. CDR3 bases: TGTGCCAGCAAACGGGGGATGGGGGAGAATCAGCCCCAGCATTTT. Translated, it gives CASKRGMGENQPQHF. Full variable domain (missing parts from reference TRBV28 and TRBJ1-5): DVKVTQSSRYLVKRTGEKVFLECVQDMDHENMFWYRQDPGLGLRLIYFSYDVKMKEKGDIPEGYSVSREKKERFSLILESASTNQTSMYLCASKRGMGENQPQHFGDGTRLSIL.

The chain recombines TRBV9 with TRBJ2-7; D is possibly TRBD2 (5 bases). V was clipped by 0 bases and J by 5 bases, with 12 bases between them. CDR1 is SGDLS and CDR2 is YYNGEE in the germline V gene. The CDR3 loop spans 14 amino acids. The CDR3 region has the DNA TGTGCCAGCAGCGTAGGACCCGGCGGGCACGAGCAGTACTTC. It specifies CASSVGPGGHEQYF.

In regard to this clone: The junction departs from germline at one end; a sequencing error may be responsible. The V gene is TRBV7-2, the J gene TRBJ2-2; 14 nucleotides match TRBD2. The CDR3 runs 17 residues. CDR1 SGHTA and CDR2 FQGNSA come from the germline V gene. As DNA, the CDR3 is TGTGCCAGCAGTCGCTGGACTAGCGGGGGGAACCCCGGGGAGCTGTTTTTT. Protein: CASSRWTSGGNPGELFF. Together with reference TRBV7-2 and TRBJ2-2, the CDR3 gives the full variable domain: GAGVSQSPSNKVTEKGKDVELRCDPISGHTALYWYRQSLGQGLEFLIYFQGNSAPDKSGLPSDRFSAERTGGSVSTLTIQRTQQEDSAVYLCASSRWTSGGNPGELFFGEGSRLTVL.

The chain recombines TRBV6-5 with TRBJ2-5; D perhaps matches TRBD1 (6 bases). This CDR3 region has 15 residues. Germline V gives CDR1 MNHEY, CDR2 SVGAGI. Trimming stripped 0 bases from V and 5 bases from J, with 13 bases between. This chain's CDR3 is CASSYSDSRGETQYF. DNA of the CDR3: TGTGCCAGCAGTTACTCGGACAGCCGTGGGGAGACCCAGTACTTC.

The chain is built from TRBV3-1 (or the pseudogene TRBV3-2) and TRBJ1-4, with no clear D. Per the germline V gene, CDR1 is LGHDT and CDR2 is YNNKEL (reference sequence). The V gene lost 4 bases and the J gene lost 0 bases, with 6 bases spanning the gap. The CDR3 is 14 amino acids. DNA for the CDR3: TGTGCCAGCAGCCCCCATGCAACTAATGAAAAACTGTTTTTT. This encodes CASSPHATNEKLFF.

The CDR3 sequence: CASSARQGSGQPQHF. The CDR3 DNA reads TGTGCCAGTAGTGCGCGACAGGGCTCGGGACAGCCCCAGCATTTT. The chain couples TRBV19 to TRBJ1-5, with 7 bases that match TRBD1. The ends lost 5 bases at V and 7 bases at J; junction bases unmatched: 11. The length of the CDR3 is 15 residues. Per the germline V gene, CDR1 is LNHDA and CDR2 is SQIVND (reference sequence).

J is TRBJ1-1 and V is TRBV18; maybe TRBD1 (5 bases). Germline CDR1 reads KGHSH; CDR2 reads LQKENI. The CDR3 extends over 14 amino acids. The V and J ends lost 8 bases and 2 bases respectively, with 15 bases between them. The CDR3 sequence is CASQQVEGNTEAFF. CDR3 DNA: TGTGCCAGCCAACAGGTGGAGGGCAACACTGAAGCTTTCTTT.

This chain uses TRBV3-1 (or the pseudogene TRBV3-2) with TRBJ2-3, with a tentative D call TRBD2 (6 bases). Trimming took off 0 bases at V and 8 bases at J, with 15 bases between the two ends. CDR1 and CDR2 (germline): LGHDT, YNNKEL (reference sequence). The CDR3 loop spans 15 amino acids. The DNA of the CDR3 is TGTGCCAGCAGCCAAGATGCCACAGGAGGGAGTACGCAGTATTTT. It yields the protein CASSQDATGGSTQYF.